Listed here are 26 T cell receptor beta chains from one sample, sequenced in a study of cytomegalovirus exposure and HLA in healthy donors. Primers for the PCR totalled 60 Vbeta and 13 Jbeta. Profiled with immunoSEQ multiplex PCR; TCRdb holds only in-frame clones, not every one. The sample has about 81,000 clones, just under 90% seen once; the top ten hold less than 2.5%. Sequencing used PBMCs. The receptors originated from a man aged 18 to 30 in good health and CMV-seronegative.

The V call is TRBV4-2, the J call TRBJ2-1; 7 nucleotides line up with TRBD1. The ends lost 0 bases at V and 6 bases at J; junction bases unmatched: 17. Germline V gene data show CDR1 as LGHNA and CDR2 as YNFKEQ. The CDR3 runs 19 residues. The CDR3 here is CASSQETFAPTGSGNEQFF. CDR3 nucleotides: TGTGCCAGCAGCCAAGAGACGTTCGCGCCGACAGGGAGTGGCAATGAGCAGTTCTTC.

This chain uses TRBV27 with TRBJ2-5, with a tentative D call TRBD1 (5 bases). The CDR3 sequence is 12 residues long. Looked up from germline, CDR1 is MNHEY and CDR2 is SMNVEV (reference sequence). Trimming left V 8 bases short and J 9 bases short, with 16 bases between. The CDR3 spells CASGPQQGAQYF. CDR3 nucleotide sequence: TGTGCCAGCGGCCCGCAACAAGGGGCCCAGTACTTC.

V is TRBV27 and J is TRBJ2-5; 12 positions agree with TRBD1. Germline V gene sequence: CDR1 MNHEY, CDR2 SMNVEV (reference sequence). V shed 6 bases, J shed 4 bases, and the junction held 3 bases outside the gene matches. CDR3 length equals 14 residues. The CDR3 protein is CASSRDRGRETQYF. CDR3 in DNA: TGTGCCAGCAGCCGGGACAGGGGGCGAGAGACCCAGTACTTC.

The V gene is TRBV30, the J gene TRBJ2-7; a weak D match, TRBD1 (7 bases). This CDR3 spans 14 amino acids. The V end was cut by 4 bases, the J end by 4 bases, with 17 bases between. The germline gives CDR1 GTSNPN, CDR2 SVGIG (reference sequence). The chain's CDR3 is CAWKRTGGGYEQYF. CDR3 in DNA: TGTGCCTGGAAGAGGACAGGAGGGGGGTACGAGCAGTACTTC.

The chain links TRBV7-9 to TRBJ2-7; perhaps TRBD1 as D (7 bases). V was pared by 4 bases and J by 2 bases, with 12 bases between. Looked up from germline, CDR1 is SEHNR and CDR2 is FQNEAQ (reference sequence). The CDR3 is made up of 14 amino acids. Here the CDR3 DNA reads TGTGCCAGCAGCTCCCGGAGGGGGCCCTACGAGCAGTACTTC. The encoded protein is CASSSRRGPYEQYF.

CDR3 sequence: CASSYRGGNTEAFF. In DNA, the CDR3 is TGTGCCAGCAGTTACCGCGGCGGGAACACTGAAGCTTTCTTT. The chain links TRBV6-5 to TRBJ1-1, with D unresolved. CDR1 is MNHEY, CDR2 SVGAGI, per germline. Trimming took off 2 bases at V and 1 base at J, with 8 bases between the two ends. The CDR3 has 14 amino acids.

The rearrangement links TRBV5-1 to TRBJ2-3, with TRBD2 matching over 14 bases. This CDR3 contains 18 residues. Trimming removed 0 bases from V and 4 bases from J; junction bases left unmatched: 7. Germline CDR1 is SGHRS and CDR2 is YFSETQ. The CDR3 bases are TGCGCCAGCAGCTTGGGCGGACTAGCGGGAGGCCGGGCAGATACGCAGTATTTT. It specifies CASSLGGLAGGRADTQYF.

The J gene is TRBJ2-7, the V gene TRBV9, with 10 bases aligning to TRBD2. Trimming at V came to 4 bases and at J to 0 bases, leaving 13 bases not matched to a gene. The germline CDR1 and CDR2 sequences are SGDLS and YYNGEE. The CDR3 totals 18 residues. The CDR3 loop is CASSPEASGSWSSYEQYF. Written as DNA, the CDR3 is TGTGCCAGCAGCCCAGAGGCTAGCGGGAGTTGGAGCTCCTACGAGCAGTACTTC.

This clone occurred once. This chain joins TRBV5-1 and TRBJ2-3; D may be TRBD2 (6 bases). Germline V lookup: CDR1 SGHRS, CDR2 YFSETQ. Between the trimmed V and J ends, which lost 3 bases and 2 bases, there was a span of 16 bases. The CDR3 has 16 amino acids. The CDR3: CASSSRGWQFTDTQYF. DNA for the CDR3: TGCGCCAGCAGCTCCCGGGGGTGGCAGTTCACAGATACGCAGTATTTT.

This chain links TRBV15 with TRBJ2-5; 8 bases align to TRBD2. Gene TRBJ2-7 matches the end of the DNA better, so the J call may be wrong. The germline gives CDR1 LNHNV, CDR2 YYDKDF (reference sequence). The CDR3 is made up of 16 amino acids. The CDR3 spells CATSPGHSGSSYEQYF. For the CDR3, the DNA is TGTGCCACCAGCCCTGGTCACAGCGGGAGCTCCTACGAGCAGTACTTC.

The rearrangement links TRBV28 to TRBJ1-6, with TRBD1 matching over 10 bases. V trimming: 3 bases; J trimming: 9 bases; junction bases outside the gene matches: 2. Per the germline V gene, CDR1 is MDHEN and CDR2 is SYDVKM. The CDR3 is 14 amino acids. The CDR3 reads CASSFGTGASPLHF. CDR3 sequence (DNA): TGTGCCAGCAGTTTTGGGACAGGGGCTTCACCCCTCCACTTT.

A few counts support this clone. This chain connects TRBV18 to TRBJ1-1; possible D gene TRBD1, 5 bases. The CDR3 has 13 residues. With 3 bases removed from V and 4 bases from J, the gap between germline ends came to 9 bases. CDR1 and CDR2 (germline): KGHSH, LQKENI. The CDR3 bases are TGTGCCAGCTCACCGGGGAGGGGCACTGAAGCTTTCTTT. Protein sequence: CASSPGRGTEAFF.

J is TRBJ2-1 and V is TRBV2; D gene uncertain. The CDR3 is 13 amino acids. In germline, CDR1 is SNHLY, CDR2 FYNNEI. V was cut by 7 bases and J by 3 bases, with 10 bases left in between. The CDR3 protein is CASTVGNYNEQFF. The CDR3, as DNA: TGTGCCAGCACGGTTGGTAACTACAATGAGCAGTTCTTC.

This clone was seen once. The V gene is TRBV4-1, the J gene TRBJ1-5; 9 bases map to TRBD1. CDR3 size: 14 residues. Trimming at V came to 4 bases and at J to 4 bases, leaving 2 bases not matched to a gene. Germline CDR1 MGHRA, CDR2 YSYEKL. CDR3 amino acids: CASSPDRGNQPQHF. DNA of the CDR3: TGCGCCAGCAGCCCGGACAGGGGAAATCAGCCCCAGCATTTT.

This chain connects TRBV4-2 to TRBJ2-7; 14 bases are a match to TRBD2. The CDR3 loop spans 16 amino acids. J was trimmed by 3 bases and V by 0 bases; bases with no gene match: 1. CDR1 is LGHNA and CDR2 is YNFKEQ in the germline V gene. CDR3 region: CASSQDGTSGSYEQYF. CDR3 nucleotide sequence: TGTGCCAGCAGCCAAGATGGGACTAGCGGGAGCTACGAGCAGTACTTC.

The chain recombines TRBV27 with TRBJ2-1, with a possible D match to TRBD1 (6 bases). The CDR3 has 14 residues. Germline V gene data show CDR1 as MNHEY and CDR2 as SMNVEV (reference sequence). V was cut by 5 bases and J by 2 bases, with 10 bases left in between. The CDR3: CASSVTGTYNEQFF. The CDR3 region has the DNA TGTGCCAGCAGTGTGACAGGTACCTACAATGAGCAGTTCTTC.

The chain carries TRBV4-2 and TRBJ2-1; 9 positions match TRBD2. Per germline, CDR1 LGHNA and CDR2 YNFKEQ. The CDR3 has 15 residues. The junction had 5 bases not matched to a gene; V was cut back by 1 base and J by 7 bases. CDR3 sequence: CASSQGSGRRNEQFF. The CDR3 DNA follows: TGTGCCAGCAGCCAAGGAAGCGGGAGGAGAAATGAGCAGTTCTTC.

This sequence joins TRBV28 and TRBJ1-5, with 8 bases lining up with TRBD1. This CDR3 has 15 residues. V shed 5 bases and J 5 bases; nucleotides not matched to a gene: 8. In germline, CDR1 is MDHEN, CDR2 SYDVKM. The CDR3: CASSPWDRRDQPQHF. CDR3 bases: TGTGCCAGCAGTCCCTGGGACAGGCGAGATCAGCCCCAGCATTTT.

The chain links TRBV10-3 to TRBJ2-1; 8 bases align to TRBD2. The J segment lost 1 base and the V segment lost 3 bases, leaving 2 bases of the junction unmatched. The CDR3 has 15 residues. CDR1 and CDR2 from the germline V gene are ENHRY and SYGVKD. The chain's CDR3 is CAISDTSGSYNEQFF. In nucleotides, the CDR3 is TGTGCCATCAGTGATACTAGCGGTTCCTACAATGAGCAGTTCTTC.

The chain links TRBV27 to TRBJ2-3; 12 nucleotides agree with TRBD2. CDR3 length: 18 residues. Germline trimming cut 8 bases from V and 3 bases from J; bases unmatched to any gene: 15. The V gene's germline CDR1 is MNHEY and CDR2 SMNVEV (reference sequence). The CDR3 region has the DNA TGTGCCAGCGAGTGGCCGGAAGGACTAGCGGGACGAACAGATACGCAGTATTTT. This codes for CASEWPEGLAGRTDTQYF.

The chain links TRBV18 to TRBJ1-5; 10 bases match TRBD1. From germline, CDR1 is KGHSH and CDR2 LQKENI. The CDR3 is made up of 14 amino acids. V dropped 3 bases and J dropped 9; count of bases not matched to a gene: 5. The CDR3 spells CASSPGQGRRPQHF. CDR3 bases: TGTGCCAGCTCACCGGGACAGGGGAGGCGGCCCCAGCATTTT.

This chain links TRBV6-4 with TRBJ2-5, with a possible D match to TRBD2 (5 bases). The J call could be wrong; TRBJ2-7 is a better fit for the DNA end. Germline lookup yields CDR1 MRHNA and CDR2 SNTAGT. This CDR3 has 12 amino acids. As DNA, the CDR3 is TGTGCCAGCAGGGAGGCGCCCTACGAGCAGTACTTC. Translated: CASREAPYEQYF.

CDR3 in DNA: TGTGCCAGCAGCTTAGGGACAGGGGATGAGCAGTTCTTC. Residues: CASSLGTGDEQFF. J is TRBJ2-1 and V is TRBV11-3; 9 nucleotides line up with TRBD1. This CDR3 has 13 amino acids. Trimming cost V 1 base and J 8 bases; bases outside gene matches: 0. Germline V gene data show CDR1 as SGHNT and CDR2 as YENEEA.

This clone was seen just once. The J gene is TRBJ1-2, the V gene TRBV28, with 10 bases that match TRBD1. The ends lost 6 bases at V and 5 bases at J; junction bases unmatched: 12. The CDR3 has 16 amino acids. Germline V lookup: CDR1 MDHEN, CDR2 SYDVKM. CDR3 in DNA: TGTGCCAGCAGCCAAACTGACAGGGGGCTCTTATATGGCTACACCTTC. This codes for CASSQTDRGLLYGYTF.

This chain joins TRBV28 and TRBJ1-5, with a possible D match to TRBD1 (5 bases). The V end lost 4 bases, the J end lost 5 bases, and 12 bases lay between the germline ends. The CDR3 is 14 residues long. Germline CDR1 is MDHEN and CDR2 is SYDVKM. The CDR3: CASSWGVGDQPQHF. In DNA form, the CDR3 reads TGTGCCAGCAGTTGGGGGGTCGGCGATCAGCCCCAGCATTTT.

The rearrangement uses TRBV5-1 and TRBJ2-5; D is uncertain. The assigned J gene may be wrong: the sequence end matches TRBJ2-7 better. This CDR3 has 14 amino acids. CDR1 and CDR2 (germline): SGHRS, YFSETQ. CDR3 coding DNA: TGCGCCAGCAGCTTACTGCCAGGCGACTACGAGCAGTACTTC. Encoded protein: CASSLLPGDYEQYF.